The clone carrying this T cell receptor beta chain has ten or more counts. As yet, its antigen is unknown. The time point: sample taken at primary tumor resection. Patients with untreated early-stage non-small cell lung cancer, numbering 72, were the donors. These data originate in a study of spatial heterogeneity in lung cancer. Findings of the study overall: Tumoral mutation counts were tracked by counts of expanded intratumoral alpha and beta TCRs.

The presence of a unique molecular identifier marked each TCR cDNA molecule. From the 5' RACE reads, TCRdb called clonotypes with MiXCR, one entry per CDR3 protein. The repertoire holds 4,700 or so distinct CDR3 sequences, with more than 10% as singletons. Germline trimming cut 4 bases from V and 2 bases from J; bases unmatched to any gene: 7. The CDR3 totals 15 residues. CDR1 is MGHDK and CDR2 is SYGVNS in the germline V gene. The sample consisted of lung tumor tissue, taken at surgery. The chain uses TRBV25-1 and TRBJ1-1; 7 nucleotides line up with TRBD1. The TCR sequence derives from a male donor with early-stage non-small cell lung cancer. The CDR3 loop reads CASSGWTGLNTEAFF. The DNA for the CDR3 is TGTGCCAGCAGTGGCTGGACAGGCCTAAACACTGAAGCTTTCTTT.